The clone carrying this T cell receptor (beta chain) has ten or more counts. Its specificity is unknown. These data come from a study of neurological immune-mediated disorders. Study results and limitations: The most TCR clonal expansion was seen in HTLV-1-associated myelopathy, and the least was seen in multiple sclerosis, which fell below healthy controls. As far as clinical or MRI features were concerned, none was associated with the multiple sclerosis repertoire cluster.

Looked up from germline, CDR1 is SGHTA and CDR2 is FQGNSA. The CDR3 is made up of 19 amino acids. V was cut by 3 bases and J by 3 bases, with 25 bases left in between. The authors made cDNA by 5'RACE with 10-nucleotide random UMIs. TCRdb passed the 5' RACE reads through MiXCR, listing each CDR3 protein once. The sample shows some 57,000 distinct CDR3 sequences, around 3.4% of them seen only once. The specimen was PBMCs. The sequence derives from a woman aged 55-70 years with multiple sclerosis. This chain links TRBV7-2 with TRBJ2-3; either TRBD1 or TRBD2 may supply D (5 bases each). CDR3 nucleotide sequence: TGTGCCAGCAGCTTTACCTGGGGGTTAGGGAAGTTGAGGACAGATACGCAGTATTTT. Its protein is CASSFTWGLGKLRTDTQYF.